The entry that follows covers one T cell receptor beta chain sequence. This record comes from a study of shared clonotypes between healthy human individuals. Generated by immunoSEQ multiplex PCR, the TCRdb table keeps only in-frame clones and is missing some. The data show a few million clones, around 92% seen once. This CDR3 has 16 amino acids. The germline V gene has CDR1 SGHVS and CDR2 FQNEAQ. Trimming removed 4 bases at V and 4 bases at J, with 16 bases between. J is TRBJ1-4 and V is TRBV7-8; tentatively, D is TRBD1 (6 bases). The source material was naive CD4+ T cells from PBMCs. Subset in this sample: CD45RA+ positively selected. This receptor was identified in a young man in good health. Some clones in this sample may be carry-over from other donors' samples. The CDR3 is CASSWAPGQINEKLFF. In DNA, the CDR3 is TGTGCCAGCAGCTGGGCCCCGGGACAAATTAATGAAAAACTGTTTTTT.